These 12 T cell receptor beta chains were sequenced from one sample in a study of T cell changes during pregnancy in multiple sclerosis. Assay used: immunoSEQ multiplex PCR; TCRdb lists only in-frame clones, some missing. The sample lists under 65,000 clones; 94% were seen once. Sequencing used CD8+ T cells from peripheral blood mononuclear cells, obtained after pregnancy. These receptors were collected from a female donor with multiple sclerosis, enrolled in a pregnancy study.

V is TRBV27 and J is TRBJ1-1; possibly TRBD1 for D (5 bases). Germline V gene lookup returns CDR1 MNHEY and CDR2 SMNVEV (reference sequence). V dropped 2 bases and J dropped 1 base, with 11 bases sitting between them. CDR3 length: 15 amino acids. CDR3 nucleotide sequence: TGTGCCAGCAGTTTAGTGGGGGGAGAGAACACTGAAGCTTTCTTT. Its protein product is CASSLVGGENTEAFF.

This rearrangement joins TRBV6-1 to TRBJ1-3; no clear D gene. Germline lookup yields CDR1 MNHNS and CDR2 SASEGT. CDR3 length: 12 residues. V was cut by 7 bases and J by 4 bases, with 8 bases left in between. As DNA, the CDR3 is TGTGCCAGCATCGACTTGGGAAACACCATATATTTT. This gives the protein CASIDLGNTIYF.

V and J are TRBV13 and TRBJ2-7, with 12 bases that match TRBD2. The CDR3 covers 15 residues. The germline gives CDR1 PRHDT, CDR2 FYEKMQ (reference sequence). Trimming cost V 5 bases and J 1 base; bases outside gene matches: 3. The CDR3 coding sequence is TGTGCCAGCAGCCAGGGACTAGCGGGTTCCTACGAGCAGTACTTC. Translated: CASSQGLAGSYEQYF.

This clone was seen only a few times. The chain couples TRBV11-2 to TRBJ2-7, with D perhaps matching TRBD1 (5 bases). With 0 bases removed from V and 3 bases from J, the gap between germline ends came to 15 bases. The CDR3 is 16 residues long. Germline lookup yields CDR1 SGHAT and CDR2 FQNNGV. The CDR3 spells CASSLEGREINYEQYF. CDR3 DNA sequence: TGTGCCAGCAGCTTAGAGGGCAGGGAAATAAACTACGAGCAGTACTTC.

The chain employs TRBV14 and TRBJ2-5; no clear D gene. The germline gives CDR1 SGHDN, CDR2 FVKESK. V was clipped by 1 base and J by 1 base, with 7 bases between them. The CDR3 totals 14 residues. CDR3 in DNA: TGTGCCAGCAGCCAAGTACAATTCCAAGAGACCCAGTACTTC. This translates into CASSQVQFQETQYF.

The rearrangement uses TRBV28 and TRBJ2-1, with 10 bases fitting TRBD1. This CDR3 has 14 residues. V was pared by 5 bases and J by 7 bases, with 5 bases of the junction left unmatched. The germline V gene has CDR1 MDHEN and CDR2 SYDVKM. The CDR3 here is CASSKGTGVNEQFF. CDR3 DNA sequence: TGTGCCAGCAGTAAAGGGACAGGGGTGAATGAGCAGTTCTTC.

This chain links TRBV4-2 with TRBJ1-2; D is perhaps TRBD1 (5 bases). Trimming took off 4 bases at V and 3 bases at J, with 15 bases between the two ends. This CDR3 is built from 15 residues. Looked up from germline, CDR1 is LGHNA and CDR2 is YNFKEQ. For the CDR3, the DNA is TGTGCCAGCAGCCCAACCCAGTCGGGGGACTATGGCTACACCTTC. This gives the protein CASSPTQSGDYGYTF.

Here the CDR3 DNA reads TGTGCCAGCAGCAGGACTAGCGGGAACCACGAGCAGTACTTC. As protein: CASSRTSGNHEQYF. This chain uses TRBV11-2 with TRBJ2-7; 12 bases agree with TRBD2. Germline V CDR1 and CDR2: SGHAT, FQNNGV. V was clipped by 5 bases and J by 5 bases; unmatched bases: 4. The CDR3 runs 14 residues.

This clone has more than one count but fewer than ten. CDR3 sequence reads: CASNRGNGNQPQHF. The DNA of the CDR3 is TGTGCCAGTAACCGGGGGAATGGCAATCAGCCCCAGCATTTT. The chain joins TRBV19 to TRBJ1-5; a possible D gene is TRBD1 (5 bases). CDR3 length: 14 amino acids. The germline V gene has CDR1 LNHDA and CDR2 SQIVND (reference sequence). The V end was cut by 7 bases, the J end by 2 bases, with 12 bases between.

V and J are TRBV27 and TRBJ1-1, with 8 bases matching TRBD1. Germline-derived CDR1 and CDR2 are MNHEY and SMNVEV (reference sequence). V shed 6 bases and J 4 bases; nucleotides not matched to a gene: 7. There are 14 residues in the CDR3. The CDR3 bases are TGTGCCAGCAGGTCCGGACAGGGAACCACTGAAGCTTTCTTT. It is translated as CASRSGQGTTEAFF.

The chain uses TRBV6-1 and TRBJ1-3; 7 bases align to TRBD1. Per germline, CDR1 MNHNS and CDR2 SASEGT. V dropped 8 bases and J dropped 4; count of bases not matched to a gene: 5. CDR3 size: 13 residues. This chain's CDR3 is CASSKTGGNTIYF. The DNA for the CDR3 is TGTGCCAGCTCTAAGACAGGGGGAAACACCATATATTTT.

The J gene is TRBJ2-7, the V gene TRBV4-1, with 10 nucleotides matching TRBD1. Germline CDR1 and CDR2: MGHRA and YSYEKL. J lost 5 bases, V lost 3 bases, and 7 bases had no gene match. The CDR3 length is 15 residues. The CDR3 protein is CASSQPGQGFDEQYF. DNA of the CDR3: TGCGCCAGCAGCCAGCCGGGACAGGGGTTCGACGAGCAGTACTTC.